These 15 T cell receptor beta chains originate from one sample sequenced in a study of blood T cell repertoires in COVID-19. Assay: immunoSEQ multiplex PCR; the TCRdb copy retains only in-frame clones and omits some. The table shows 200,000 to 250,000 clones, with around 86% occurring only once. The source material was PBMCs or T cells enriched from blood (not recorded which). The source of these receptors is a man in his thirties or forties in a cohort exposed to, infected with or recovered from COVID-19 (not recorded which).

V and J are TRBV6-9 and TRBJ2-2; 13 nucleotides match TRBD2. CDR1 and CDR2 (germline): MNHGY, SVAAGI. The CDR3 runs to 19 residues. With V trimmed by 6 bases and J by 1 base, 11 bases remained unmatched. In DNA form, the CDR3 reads TGTGCCAGCAGATTCCCCGGACTAGCGGGAGACGTGAACACCGGGGAGCTGTTTTTT. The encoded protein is CASRFPGLAGDVNTGELFF.

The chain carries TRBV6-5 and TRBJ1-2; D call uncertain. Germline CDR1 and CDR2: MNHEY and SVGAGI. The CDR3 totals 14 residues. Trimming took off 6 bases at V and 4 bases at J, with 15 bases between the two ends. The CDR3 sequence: CASRSSSGGYGYTF. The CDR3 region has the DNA TGTGCCAGCAGGTCAAGTTCAGGAGGCTATGGCTACACCTTC.

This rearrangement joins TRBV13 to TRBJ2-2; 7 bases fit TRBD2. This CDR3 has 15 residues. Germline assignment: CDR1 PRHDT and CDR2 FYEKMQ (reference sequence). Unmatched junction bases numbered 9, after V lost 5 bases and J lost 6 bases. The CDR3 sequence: CASSPRGVRAGELFF. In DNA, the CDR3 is TGTGCCAGCAGCCCCCGGGGGGTTCGTGCCGGGGAGCTGTTTTTT.

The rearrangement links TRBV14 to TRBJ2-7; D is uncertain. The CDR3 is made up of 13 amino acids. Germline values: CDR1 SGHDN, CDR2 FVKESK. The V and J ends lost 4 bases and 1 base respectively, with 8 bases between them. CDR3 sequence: CASSPTRSYEQYF. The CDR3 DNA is TGTGCCAGCAGCCCCACGAGGTCCTACGAGCAGTACTTC.

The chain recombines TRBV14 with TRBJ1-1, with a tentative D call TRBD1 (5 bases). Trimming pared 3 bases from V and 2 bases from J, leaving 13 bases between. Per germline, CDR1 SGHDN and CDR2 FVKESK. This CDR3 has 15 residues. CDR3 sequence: CASSHWGRGNTEAFF. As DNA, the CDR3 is TGTGCCAGCAGCCATTGGGGGAGGGGAAACACTGAAGCTTTCTTT.

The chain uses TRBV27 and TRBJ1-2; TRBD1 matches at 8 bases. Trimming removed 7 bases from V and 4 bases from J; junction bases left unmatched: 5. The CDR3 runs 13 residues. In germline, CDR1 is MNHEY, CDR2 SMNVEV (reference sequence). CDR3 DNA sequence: TGTGCCAGCAAGACAGGGGAGGTCTATGGCTACACCTTC. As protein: CASKTGEVYGYTF.

The CDR3 here is CASSTDVTSGNTIYF. As DNA, the CDR3 is TGTGCCAGCTCCACAGACGTAACCTCTGGAAACACCATATATTTT. V and J are TRBV18 and TRBJ1-3, with unresolved D. This CDR3 is 15 amino acids long. V lost 6 bases to trimming and J lost 0 bases, with 12 bases between them. Germline V lookup: CDR1 KGHSH, CDR2 LQKENI.

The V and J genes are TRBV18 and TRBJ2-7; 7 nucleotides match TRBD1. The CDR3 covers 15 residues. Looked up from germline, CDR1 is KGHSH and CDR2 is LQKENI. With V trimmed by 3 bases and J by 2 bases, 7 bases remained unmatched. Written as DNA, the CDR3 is TGTGCCAGCTCACCCTCCGACAGGGTCACCTACGAGCAGTACTTC. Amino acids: CASSPSDRVTYEQYF.

The CDR3 here is CASRQGASYEQYF. Written as DNA, the CDR3 is TGTGCCAGCAGACAGGGGGCATCTTACGAGCAGTACTTC. This rearrangement joins TRBV3-1 (or the pseudogene TRBV3-2) to TRBJ2-7, with 9 bases matching TRBD1. Trimming cost V 6 bases and J 4 bases; bases outside gene matches: 4. Germline V gene lookup returns CDR1 LGHDT and CDR2 YNNKEL (reference sequence). This CDR3 comprises 13 residues.

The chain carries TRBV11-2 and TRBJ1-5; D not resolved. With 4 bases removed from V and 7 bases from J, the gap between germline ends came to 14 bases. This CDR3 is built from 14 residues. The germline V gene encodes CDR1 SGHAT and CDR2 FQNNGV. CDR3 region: CASSSVTDKQPQHF. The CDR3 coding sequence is TGTGCCAGCAGCTCAGTCACCGATAAGCAGCCCCAGCATTTT.

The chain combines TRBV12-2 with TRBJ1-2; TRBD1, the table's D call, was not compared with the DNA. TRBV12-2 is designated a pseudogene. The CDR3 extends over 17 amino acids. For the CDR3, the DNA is TGTGCAAGTCGCTTAGCGGCAGGGGCCGGGTCCCCTTATGGCTACACCTTC. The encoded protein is CASRLAAGAGSPYGYTF.

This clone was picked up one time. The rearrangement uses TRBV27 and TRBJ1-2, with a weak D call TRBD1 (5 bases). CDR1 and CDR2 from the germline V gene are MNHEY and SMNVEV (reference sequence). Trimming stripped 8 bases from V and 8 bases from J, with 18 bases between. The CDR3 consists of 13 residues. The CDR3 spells CASSPGGARGYTF. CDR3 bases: TGTGCCAGCTCCCCGGGCGGGGCGAGGGGCTACACCTTC.

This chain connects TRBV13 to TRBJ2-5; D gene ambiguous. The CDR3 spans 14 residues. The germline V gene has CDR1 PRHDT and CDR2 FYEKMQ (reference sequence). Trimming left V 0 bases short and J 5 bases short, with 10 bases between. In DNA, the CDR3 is TGTGCCAGCAGCTTAGGCGTCCAGGTGGAGACCCAGTACTTC. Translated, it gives CASSLGVQVETQYF.

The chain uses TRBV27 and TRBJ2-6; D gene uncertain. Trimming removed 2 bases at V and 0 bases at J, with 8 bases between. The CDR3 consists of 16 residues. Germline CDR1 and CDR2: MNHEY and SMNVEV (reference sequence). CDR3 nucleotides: TGTGCCAGCAGTTTAAGTCGCGTCTCTGGGGCCAACGTCCTGACTTTC. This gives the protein CASSLSRVSGANVLTF.

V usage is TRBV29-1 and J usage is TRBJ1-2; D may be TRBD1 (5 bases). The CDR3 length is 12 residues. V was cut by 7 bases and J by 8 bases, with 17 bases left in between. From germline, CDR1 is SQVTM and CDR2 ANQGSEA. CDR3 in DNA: TGCAGCGGGGGGGAGGGCAGTGGCGGCTACACCTTC. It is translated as CSGGEGSGGYTF. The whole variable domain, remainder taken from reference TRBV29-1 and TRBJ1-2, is SAVISQKPSRDICQRGTSLTIQCQVDSQVTMMFWYRQQPGQSLTLIATANQGSEATYESGFVIDKFPISRPNLTFSTLTVSNMSPEDSSIYLCSGGEGSGGYTFGSGTRLTVV.